These 10 T cell receptor beta chains originate from one sample sequenced in a study of beta chain features in type 1 diabetes. Expressed TCRB transcripts were sequenced because the isolated RNA had all been reverse transcribed beforehand. Assay used: immunoSEQ multiplex PCR; TCRdb lists only in-frame clones, some missing. The data show 450,000 or so clones, roughly an eighth seen once. The sequencing sample was made of naive CD4+ T cells from blood. The receptors derive from a woman aged 18 to 35 in good health.

In this sample, this clone turned up a few times. The V call is TRBV4-1, the J call TRBJ2-5, with 10 bases lining up with TRBD2. The J segment lost 2 bases and the V segment lost 2 bases, leaving 11 bases of the junction unmatched. CDR1 and CDR2 from the germline V gene are MGHRA and YSYEKL. The length of the CDR3 is 18 residues. The CDR3 sequence is CASSQSSGSSGGQETQYF. The CDR3 region has the DNA TGCGCCAGCAGCCAATCGTCAGGGTCTAGCGGGGGACAAGAGACCCAGTACTTC.

Only a few counts were recorded for this clone. The chain uses TRBV7-9 and TRBJ1-1; D remains unclear. The germline V gene has CDR1 SEHNR and CDR2 FQNEAQ (reference sequence). This CDR3 region has 13 residues. The ends were cut back, 8 bases at V and 1 base at J, with 11 bases in the middle. CDR3 region: CASGSQWNTEAFF. CDR3 sequence (DNA): TGTGCCAGCGGCAGTCAGTGGAACACTGAAGCTTTCTTT.

The V and J genes are TRBV9 and TRBJ2-5; D possibly matches TRBD1 or TRBD2 (5 bases each). Trimming removed 2 bases from V and 5 bases from J, with 13 bases in between. Germline loops: CDR1 SGDLS, CDR2 YYNGEE. CDR3 length: 14 amino acids. The CDR3 is CASSVMVGGETQYF. The CDR3 nucleotides read TGTGCCAGCAGCGTCATGGTTGGGGGTGAGACCCAGTACTTC.

The chain recombines TRBV7-9 with TRBJ1-2; possibly TRBD1 for D (6 bases). Germline CDR1 reads SEHNR; CDR2 reads FQNEAQ (reference sequence). The CDR3 loop spans 13 amino acids. The germline V and J ends were trimmed by 4 bases and 4 bases, with 10 bases remaining between them. CDR3 sequence reads: CASSSDSIYGYTF. The CDR3 DNA reads TGTGCCAGCAGCTCGGACAGCATCTATGGCTACACCTTC.

This clone was counted only a few times. This chain connects TRBV29-1 to TRBJ1-4, with 8 bases identical to TRBD1. Trimming took 3 bases from V and 7 from J; bases not matched to a gene: 1. This CDR3 comprises 12 residues. Germline CDR1 SQVTM, CDR2 ANQGSEA. In nucleotides, the CDR3 is TGCAGCGTTGATCAGGGGGCTGAAAAACTGTTTTTT. Protein sequence: CSVDQGAEKLFF.

This clone was picked up a small number of times. The chain couples TRBV10-3 to TRBJ1-6, with TRBD1 identical over 9 bases. CDR3 length: 14 amino acids. Unmatched junction bases numbered 3, after V lost 4 bases and J lost 8 bases. CDR1 and CDR2 from the germline V gene are ENHRY and SYGVKD. CDR3 protein: CAISGQGVDSPLHF. CDR3 nucleotide sequence: TGTGCCATCAGTGGACAGGGGGTGGATTCACCCCTCCACTTT.

This clone was counted a few times. The chain recombines TRBV4-1 with TRBJ1-2; D remains ambiguous. From germline, CDR1 is MGHRA and CDR2 YSYEKL. CDR3 length: 14 residues. Trimming removed 0 bases at V and 7 bases at J, with 12 bases between. CDR3: CASSQEDRGSGYTF. As DNA, the CDR3 is TGCGCCAGCAGCCAAGAGGATCGGGGTAGTGGCTACACCTTC.

This clone showed up just a few times. Other DNA sequences in the same sample also yield this CDR3. The chain combines TRBV6-5 with TRBJ1-2, with TRBD1 as a possible D gene (6 bases). Trimming removed 6 bases from V and 5 bases from J, with 10 bases in between. The CDR3 contains 12 residues. Germline V lookup: CDR1 MNHEY, CDR2 SVGAGI. CDR3 sequence reads: CASSRQGYGYTF. CDR3 DNA sequence: TGTGCCAGCAGCCGCCAGGGGTATGGCTACACCTTC.

This chain connects TRBV30 to TRBJ1-5, with TRBD1 matching 9 bases. V trimming: 4 bases; J trimming: 0 bases; junction bases outside the gene matches: 10. CDR1 is GTSNPN, CDR2 SVGIG, per germline (reference sequence). The CDR3 runs to 17 residues. CDR3: CAWTGQGGGNSNQPQHF. CDR3 sequence (DNA): TGTGCCTGGACGGGACAGGGTGGAGGAAATAGCAATCAGCCCCAGCATTTT. The variable domain in full, with the rest retrieved from reference TRBV30 and TRBJ1-5, is SQTIHQWPATLVQPVGSPLSLECTVEGTSNPNLYWYRQAAGRGLQLLFYSVGIGQISSEVPQNLSASRPQDRQFILSSKKLLLSDSGFYLCAWTGQGGGNSNQPQHFGDGTRLSIL.

The V call is TRBV7-8, the J call TRBJ2-1; 10 nucleotides agree with TRBD1. Per the germline V gene, CDR1 is SGHVS and CDR2 is FQNEAQ. After removal of 2 bases from V and 6 bases from J, the junction contained 7 bases not matched to a gene. This CDR3 region has 16 residues. The CDR3 protein is CASSLRGTGVSNEQFF. The CDR3 DNA reads TGTGCCAGCAGCTTAAGGGGGACAGGGGTTTCCAATGAGCAGTTCTTC.